Listed below are T cell receptor beta chains from one sample, sequenced in a study of T cells after posttransplantation cyclophosphamide. Produced via immunoSEQ multiplex PCR; TCRdb's table is partial and in-frame only. The sample is made up of around 28,000 clones, none counted only once. Sequencing was done on a sample of PBMCs. Receptors originate from a woman aged 55-70 years in good health, CMV-negative, and a related stem cell transplant donor. Both conserved end residues are part of each CDR3. The D gene is left open where the match is weak. Only some rows state a clone size, as once, few, many or a class for expanded clones.

abundance,v_gene,j_gene,d_gene,CDR3aa,CDR3nt
-,TRBV5-6,TRBJ2-1,TRBD2,CASSLRAGGYNEQFF,TGTGCCAGCAGCTTGCGGGCGGGAGGTTACAATGAGCAGTTCTTC
few,TRBV7-9,TRBJ2-3,TRBD1,CASSRGDRGRTDTQYF,TGTGCCAGCAGCCGGGGGGACAGGGGGCGGACAGATACGCAGTATTTT
many,TRBV5-1,TRBJ2-1,TRBD1,CASSLDPPGTGVSEQFF,TGCGCCAGCAGCTTGGATCCTCCCGGGACAGGGGTCAGTGAGCAGTTCTTC
many,TRBV10-3,TRBJ1-1,-,CAISFGQTEAFF,TGTGCCATCAGCTTTGGACAGACAGAAGCTTTCTTT
many,TRBV7-2,TRBJ1-6,-,CASSLASNSPLHF,TGTGCCAGCAGCCTGGCTTCTAATTCACCCCTCCACTTT
many,TRBV6-6,TRBJ2-3,TRBD2,CASSRASGFTDTQYF,TGTGCCAGCAGCCGGGCTAGCGGTTTCACAGATACGCAGTATTTT
many,TRBV24-1,TRBJ2-1,TRBD1,CATSDPLQGDEQFF,TGTGCCACCAGTGATCCCCTTCAGGGGGACGAGCAGTTCTTC
many,TRBV4-3,TRBJ2-7,TRBD1,CASSQDGAGGDEQYF,TGCGCCAGCAGCCAAGATGGGGCAGGGGGCGACGAGCAGTACTTC
many,TRBV7-2,TRBJ2-7,-,CASSLDLAYEQYF,TGTGCCAGCAGCTTAGATCTAGCGTACGAGCAGTACTTC
many,TRBV5-1,TRBJ2-1,TRBD2,CASSLAPSGGDEQFF,TGCGCCAGCAGCTTGGCCCCTAGCGGGGGTGATGAGCAGTTCTTC
many,TRBV30,TRBJ1-6,-,CAWSGSTGHRNF,TGTGCCTGGAGTGGATCGACGGGACATCGGAACTTT
-,TRBV2,TRBJ1-4,TRBD1,CASDRENEKLFF,TGTGCCAGCGACAGGGAGAATGAAAAACTGTTTTTT
many,TRBV12-3/TRBV12-4,TRBJ1-3,TRBD1,CASSKTGDGNTIYF,TGTGCCAGCAGTAAGACAGGGGATGGAAACACCATATATTTT
many,TRBV7-9,TRBJ1-2,-,CASSLSGHGYTF,TGTGCCAGCAGCTTATCAGGGCACGGCTACACCTTC
few,TRBV23-1,TRBJ2-3,TRBD1,CASSRRAQGADSADTQYF,TGCGCCAGCAGTCGTCGGGCACAGGGGGCGGATTCTGCAGATACGCAGTATTTT